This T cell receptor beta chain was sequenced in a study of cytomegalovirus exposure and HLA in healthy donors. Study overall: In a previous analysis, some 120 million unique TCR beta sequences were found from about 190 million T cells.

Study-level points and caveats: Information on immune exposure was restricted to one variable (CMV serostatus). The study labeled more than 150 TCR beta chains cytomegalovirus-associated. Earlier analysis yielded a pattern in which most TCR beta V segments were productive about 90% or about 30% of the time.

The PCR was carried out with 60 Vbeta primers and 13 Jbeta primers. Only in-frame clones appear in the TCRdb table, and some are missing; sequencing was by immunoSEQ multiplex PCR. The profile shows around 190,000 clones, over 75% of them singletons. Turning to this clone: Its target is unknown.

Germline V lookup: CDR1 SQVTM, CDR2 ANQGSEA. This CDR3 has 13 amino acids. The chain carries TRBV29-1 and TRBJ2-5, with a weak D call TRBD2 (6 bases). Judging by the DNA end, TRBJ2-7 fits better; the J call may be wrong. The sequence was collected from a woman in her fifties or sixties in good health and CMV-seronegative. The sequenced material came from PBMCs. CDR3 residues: CSVRDSSSYEQYF. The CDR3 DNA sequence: TGCAGCGTCCGGGACTCAAGCTCCTACGAGCAGTACTTC.